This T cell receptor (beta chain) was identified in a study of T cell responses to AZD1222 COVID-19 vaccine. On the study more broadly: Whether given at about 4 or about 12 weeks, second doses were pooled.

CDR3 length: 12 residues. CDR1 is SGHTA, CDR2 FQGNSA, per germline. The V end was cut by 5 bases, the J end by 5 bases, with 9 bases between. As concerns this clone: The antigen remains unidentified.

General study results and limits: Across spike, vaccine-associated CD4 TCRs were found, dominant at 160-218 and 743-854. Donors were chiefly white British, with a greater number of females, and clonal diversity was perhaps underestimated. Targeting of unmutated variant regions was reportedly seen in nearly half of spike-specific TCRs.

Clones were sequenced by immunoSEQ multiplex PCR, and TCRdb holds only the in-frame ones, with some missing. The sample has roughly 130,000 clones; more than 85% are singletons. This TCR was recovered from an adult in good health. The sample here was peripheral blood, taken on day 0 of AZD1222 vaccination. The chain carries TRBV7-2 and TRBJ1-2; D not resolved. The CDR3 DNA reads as TGTGCCAGCAGCCGGACGACTTATGGCTACACCTTC. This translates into CASSRTTYGYTF.